The 7 T cell receptor beta chains below all came from one sample that was sequenced in a study of blood T cells in healthy people across ages. With a J-beta primer mix and a sample-barcoded 5' primer, a second PCR ran about 7 to 12 cycles. Each CDR3 protein gets one entry after TCRdb re-called the 5' RACE reads with MiXCR. Of some 850,000 distinct CDR3 sequences in the sample, about a quarter were seen once. A further study also used this sample, focusing on T cells of mothers and their children.

Sequenced sample: blood. These receptors all stem from a boy between 10 and 17 years old in good health.

This clonotype was recorded a few times. J is TRBJ2-5 and V is TRBV12-3 or TRBV12-4, with 9 bases fitting TRBD2. The closer fit of TRBJ2-1 to the DNA end suggests the J call may be wrong. The CDR3 loop spans 17 amino acids. The CDR3 loop is CASSLGGGSGGTDEQFF. The CDR3 region has the DNA TGTGCCAGCAGTTTAGGAGGGGGTAGCGGGGGTACGGATGAGCAGTTCTTC.

The chain links TRBV30 to TRBJ2-2; 7 nucleotides align to TRBD2. The V gene's germline CDR1 is GTSNPN and CDR2 SVGIG (reference sequence). This CDR3 has 13 residues. V was clipped by 8 bases and J by 1 base; unmatched bases: 4. CDR3 bases: TGTGCCGGACTAGGATGGAACACCGGGGAGCTGTTTTTT. Its protein product is CAGLGWNTGELFF.

This clonotype was counted a few times. J is TRBJ1-4 and V is TRBV6-6, with TRBD1 identical over 8 bases. This CDR3 contains 16 residues. CDR1 is MNHNY, CDR2 SVGAGI, per germline (reference sequence). The junction had 8 bases not matched to a gene; V was cut back by 0 bases and J by 8 bases. CDR3: CASSYSAGAGGEKLFF. In DNA form, the CDR3 reads TGTGCCAGCAGTTACTCGGCCGGCGCAGGGGGCGAAAAACTGTTTTTT.

The chain links TRBV2 to TRBJ2-5; 11 nucleotides align to TRBD2. V shed 6 bases and J 2 bases; nucleotides not matched to a gene: 5. The CDR3 sequence is 15 residues long. Germline V gene sequence: CDR1 SNHLY, CDR2 FYNNEI. CDR3 sequence reads: CASSLPSGGQETQYF. DNA of the CDR3: TGTGCCAGCAGCCTGCCTAGCGGGGGGCAAGAGACCCAGTACTTC.

This chain uses TRBV7-2 with TRBJ1-2, with D perhaps TRBD1 (5 bases). Germline assignment: CDR1 SGHTA and CDR2 FQGNSA. Trimming stripped 5 bases from V and 6 bases from J, with 19 bases between. CDR3 size: 15 residues. DNA for the CDR3: TGTGCCAGCAGCCGCGCAGCGAGGGGCTCGGATGGCTACACCTTC. Protein sequence: CASSRAARGSDGYTF.

The sample holds a few counts of this clonotype. CDR3 loop: CSVLESPQETQYF. CDR3 DNA sequence: TGCAGCGTTCTGGAGAGCCCCCAAGAGACCCAGTACTTC. The chain employs TRBV29-1 and TRBJ2-5; D unresolved. The V end was cut by 5 bases, the J end by 1 base, with 11 bases between. The V gene's germline CDR1 is SQVTM and CDR2 ANQGSEA. The CDR3 contains 13 residues.

V gene TRBV5-1 combines with J gene TRBJ2-1, with D perhaps TRBD2 (6 bases). Trimming pared 7 bases from V and 0 bases from J, leaving 14 bases between. This CDR3 comprises 15 residues. From germline, CDR1 is SGHRS and CDR2 YFSETQ. DNA for the CDR3: TGCGCCAGCTTCCGGGGGACTTCCTCCTACAATGAGCAGTTCTTC. The encoded protein is CASFRGTSSYNEQFF.